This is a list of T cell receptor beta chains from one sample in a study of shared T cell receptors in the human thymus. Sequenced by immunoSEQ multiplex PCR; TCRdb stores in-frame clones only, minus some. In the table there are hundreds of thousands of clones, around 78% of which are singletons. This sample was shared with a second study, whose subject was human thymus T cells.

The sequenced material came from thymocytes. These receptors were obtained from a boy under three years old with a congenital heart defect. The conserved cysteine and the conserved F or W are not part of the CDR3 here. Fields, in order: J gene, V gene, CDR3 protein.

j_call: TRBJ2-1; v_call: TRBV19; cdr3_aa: ASSPRTSGSSYNEQF
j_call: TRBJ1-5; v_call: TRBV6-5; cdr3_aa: ASKRGGSQPQH
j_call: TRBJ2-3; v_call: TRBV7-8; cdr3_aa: ASSLVRPRVPY
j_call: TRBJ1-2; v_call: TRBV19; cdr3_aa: ASSTDLPRGAEGYT
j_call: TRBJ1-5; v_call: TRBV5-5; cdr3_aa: ASSLRTLGTVLDQPQH
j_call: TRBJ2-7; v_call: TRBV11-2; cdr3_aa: ASSSLTSGLAYEQY
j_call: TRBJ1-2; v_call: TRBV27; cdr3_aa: ASSGWGGYT
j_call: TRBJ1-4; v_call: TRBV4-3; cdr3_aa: ASSQSRGNEKLF
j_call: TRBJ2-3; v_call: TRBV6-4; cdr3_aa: ASSTSGRAHTDTQY
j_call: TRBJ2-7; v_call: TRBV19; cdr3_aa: ASSMVGQGEEY
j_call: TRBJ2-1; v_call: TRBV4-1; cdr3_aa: ASSPQSRTGYNEQF
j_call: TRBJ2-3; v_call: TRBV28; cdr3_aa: ASSLFGSGRPSSTDTQY
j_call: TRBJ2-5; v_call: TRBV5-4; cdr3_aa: ASSLRGQPQETQY
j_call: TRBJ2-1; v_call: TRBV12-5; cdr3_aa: ASGLVSPAGNEQF